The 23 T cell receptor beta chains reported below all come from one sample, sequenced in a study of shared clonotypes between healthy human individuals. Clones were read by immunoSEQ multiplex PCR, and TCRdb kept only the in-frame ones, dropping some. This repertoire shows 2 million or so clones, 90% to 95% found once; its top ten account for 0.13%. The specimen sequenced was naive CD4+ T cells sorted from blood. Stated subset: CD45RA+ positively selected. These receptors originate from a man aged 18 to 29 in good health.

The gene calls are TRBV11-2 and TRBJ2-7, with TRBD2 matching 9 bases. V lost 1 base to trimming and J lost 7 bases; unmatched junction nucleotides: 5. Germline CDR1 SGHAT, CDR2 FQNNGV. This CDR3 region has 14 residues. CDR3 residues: CASSLASGVLEQYF. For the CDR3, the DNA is TGTGCCAGCAGCTTAGCTAGCGGGGTATTGGAGCAGTACTTC.

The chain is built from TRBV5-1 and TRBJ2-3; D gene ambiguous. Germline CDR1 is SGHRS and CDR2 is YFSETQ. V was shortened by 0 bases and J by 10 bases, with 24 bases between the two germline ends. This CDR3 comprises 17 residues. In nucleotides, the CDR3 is TGCGCCAGCAGCTTGGATGGGTTCAGTACATCCCCTATATCGCAGTATTTT. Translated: CASSLDGFSTSPISQYF.

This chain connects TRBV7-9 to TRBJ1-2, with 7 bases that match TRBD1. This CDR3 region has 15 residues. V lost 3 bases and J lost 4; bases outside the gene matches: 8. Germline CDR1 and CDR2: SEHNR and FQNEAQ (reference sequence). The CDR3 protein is CASSFGMGQLYGYTF. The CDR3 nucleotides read TGTGCCAGCAGCTTCGGGATGGGACAGCTCTATGGCTACACCTTC.

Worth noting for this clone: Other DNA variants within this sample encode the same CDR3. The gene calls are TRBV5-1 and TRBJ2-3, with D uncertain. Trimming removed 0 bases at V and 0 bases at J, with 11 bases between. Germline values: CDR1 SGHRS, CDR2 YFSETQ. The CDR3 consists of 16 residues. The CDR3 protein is CASSLGGRQSTDTQYF. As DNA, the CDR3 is TGCGCCAGCAGCTTGGGAGGACGCCAGAGCACAGATACGCAGTATTTT. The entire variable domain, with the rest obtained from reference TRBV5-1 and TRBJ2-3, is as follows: KAGVTQTPRYLIKTRGQQVTLSCSPISGHRSVSWYQQTPGQGLQFLFEYFSETQRNKGNFPGRFSGRQFSNSRSEMNVSTLELGDSALYLCASSLGGRQSTDTQYFGPGTRLTVL.

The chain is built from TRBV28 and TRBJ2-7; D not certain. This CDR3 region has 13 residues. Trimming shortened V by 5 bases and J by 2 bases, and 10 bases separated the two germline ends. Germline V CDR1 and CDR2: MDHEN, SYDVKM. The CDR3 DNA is TGTGCCAGCAGTCTTACGGACGCCTACGAGCAGTACTTC. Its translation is CASSLTDAYEQYF.

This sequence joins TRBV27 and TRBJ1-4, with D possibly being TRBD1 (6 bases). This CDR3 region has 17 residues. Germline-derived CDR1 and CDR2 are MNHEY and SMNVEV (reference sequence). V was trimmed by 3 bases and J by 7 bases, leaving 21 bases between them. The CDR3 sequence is CASSFDSRTAFGEKLFF. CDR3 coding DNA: TGTGCCAGCAGTTTCGACTCCCGGACAGCCTTTGGTGAAAAACTGTTTTTT.

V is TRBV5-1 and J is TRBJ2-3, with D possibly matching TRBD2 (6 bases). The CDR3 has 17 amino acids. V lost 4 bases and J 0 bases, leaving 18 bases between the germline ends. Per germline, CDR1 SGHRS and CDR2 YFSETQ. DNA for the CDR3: TGCGCCAGCAGCCCTGGGGGTGGGGACTCCAGCACAGATACGCAGTATTTT. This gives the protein CASSPGGGDSSTDTQYF.

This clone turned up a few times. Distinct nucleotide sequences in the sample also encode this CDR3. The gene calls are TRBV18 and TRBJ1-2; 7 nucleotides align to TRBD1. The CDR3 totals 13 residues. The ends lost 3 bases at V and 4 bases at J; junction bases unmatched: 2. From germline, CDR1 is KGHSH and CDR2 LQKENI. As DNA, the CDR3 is TGTGCCAGCTCACCGGACAGGTCCTATGGCTACACCTTC. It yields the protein CASSPDRSYGYTF.

The DNA for the CDR3 is TGTGCCAGCAGTTTATCGAGGGAGAATGGCTACACCTTC. Translated, it gives CASSLSRENGYTF. The chain links TRBV27 to TRBJ1-2; no clear D gene. Germline-derived CDR1 and CDR2 are MNHEY and SMNVEV (reference sequence). Between the trimmed V and J ends, which lost 0 bases and 6 bases, there was a span of 8 bases. The CDR3 extends over 13 amino acids.

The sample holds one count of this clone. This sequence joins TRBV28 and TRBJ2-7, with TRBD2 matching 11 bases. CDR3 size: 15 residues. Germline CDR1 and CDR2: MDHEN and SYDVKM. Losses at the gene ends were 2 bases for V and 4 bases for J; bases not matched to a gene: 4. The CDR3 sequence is CASSLASGGKYEQYF. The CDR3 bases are TGTGCCAGCAGTTTAGCTAGCGGGGGGAAATACGAGCAGTACTTC.

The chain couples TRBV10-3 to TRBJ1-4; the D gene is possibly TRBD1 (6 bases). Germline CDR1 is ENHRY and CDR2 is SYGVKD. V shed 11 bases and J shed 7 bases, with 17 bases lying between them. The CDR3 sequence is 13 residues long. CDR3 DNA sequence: TGTGCCTCCGGCGGGGGCGCAGGTGAAAAACTGTTTTTT. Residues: CASGGGAGEKLFF.

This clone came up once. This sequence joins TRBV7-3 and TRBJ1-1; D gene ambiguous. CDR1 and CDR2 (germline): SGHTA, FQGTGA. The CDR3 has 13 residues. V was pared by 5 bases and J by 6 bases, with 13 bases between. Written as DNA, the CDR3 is TGTGCCAGCAGCCGTGGTGGGTTTCCTGAAGCTTTCTTT. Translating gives CASSRGGFPEAFF. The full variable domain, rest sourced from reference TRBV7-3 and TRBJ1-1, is GAGVSQTPSNKVTEKGKYVELRCDPISGHTALYWYRQSLGQGPEFLIYFQGTGAADDSGLPNDRFFAVRPEGSVSTLKIQRTERGDSAVYLCASSRGGFPEAFFGQGTRLTVV.

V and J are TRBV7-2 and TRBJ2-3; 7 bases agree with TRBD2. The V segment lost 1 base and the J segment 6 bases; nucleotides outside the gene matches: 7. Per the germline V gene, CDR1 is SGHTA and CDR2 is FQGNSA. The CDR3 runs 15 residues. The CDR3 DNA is TGTGCCAGCAGCTTAGTCTTCGGGGGAGGGGATACGCAGTATTTT. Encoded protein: CASSLVFGGGDTQYF.

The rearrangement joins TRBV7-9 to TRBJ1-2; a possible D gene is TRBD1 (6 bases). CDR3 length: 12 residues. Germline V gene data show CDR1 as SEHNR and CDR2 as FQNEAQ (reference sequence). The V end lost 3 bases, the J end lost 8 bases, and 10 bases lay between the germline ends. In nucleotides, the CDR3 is TGTGCCAGCAGCTTGGGGGCTCAAGGCTACACCTTC. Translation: CASSLGAQGYTF. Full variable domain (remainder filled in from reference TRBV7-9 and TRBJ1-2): DTGVSQNPRHKITKRGQNVTFRCDPISEHNRLYWYRQTLGQGPEFLTYFQNEAQLEKSRLLSDRFSAERPKGSFSTLEIQRTEQGDSAMYLCASSLGAQGYTFGSGTRLTVV.

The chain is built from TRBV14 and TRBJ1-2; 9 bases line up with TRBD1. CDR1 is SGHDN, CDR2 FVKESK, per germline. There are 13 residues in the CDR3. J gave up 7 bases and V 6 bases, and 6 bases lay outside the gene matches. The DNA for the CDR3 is TGTGCCAGCAGAAGGACAGGGGTCGGTGGCTACACCTTC. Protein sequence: CASRRTGVGGYTF.

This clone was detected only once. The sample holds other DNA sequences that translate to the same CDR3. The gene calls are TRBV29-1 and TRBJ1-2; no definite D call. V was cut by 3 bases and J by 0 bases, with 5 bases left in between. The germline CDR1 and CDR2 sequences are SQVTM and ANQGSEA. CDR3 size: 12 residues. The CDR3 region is CSVDVPNYGYTF. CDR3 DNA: TGCAGCGTTGATGTCCCTAACTATGGCTACACCTTC.

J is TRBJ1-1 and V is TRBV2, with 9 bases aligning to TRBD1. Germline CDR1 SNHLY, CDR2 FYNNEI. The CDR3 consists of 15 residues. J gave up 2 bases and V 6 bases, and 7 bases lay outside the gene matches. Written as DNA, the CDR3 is TGTGCCAGCAGCATACGACAGGGGGGTAACACTGAAGCTTTCTTT. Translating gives CASSIRQGGNTEAFF.

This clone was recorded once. This CDR3 is CASTREGWLTEAFF. Here the CDR3 DNA reads TGTGCCAGTACTCGGGAGGGGTGGTTAACTGAAGCTTTCTTT. The chain joins TRBV19 to TRBJ1-1; possibly TRBD1 for D (5 bases). V was shortened by 7 bases and J by 5 bases, with 17 bases between the two germline ends. The CDR3 sequence is 14 residues long. Germline CDR1 is LNHDA and CDR2 is SQIVND (reference sequence).

The CDR3 spells CASSLRREGPDEQFF. CDR3 bases: TGTGCCAGCAGCTTGAGGCGGGAGGGCCCGGATGAGCAGTTCTTC. The gene calls are TRBV7-2 and TRBJ2-1; 9 positions agree with TRBD2. V gave up 3 bases and J gave up 8 bases; unmatched junction bases: 8. This CDR3 is built from 15 residues. The V gene's germline CDR1 is SGHTA and CDR2 FQGNSA.

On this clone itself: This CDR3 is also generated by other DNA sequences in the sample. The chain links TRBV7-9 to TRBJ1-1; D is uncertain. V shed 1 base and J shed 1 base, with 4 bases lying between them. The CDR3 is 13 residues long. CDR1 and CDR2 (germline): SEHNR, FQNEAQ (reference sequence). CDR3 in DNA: TGTGCCAGCAGCTTAGGGCGGAACACTGAAGCTTTCTTT. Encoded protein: CASSLGRNTEAFF.

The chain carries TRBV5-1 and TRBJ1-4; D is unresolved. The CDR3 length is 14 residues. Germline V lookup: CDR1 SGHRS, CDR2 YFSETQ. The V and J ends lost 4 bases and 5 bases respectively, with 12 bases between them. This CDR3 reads CASSLDTGNEKLFF. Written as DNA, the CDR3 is TGCGCCAGCAGCCTTGACACGGGGAATGAAAAACTGTTTTTT.

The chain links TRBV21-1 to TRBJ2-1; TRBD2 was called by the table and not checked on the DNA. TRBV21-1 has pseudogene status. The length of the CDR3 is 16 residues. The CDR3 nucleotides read TGTGCCAGCAGCAAAGACGGGAGGAGATGGTACAATGAGCAGTTCTTC. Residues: CASSKDGRRWYNEQFF.

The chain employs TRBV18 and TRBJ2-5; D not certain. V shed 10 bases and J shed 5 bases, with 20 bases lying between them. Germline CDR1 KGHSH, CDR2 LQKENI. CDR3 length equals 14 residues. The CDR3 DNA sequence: TGTGCCACCTCTCCTGTGGCTGGGCTGGAGACCCAGTACTTC. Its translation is CATSPVAGLETQYF.